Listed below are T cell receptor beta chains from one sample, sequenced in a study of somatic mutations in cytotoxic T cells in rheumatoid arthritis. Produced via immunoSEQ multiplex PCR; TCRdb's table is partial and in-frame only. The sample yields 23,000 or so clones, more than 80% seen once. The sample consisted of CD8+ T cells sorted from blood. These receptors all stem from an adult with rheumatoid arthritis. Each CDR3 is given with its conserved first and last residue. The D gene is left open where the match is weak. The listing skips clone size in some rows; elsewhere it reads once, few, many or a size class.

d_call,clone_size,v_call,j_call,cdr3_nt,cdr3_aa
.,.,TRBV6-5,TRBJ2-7,TGTGCCAGCAGAACCGACAGCGAAGTGTCCTACGAGCAGTACTTC,CASRTDSEVSYEQYF
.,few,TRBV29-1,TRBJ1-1,TGCAGCGCTCGACGCGGCCCTGAAGCTTTCTTT,CSARRGPEAFF
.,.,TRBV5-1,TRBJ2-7,TGCGCCAGCAGCTTAACCGGGGACGAGCAGTACTTC,CASSLTGDEQYF
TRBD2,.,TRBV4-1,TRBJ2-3,TGCGCCAGCAGCGAGGTGGGGCTAGCGGGGGGGCCTAGTGGCACAGATACGCAGTATTTT,CASSEVGLAGGPSGTDTQYF
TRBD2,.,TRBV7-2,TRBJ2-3,TGTGCCAGCAGCTTAGGGTCTAGCGGGGGTCGGATAGATACGCAGTATTTT,CASSLGSSGGRIDTQYF
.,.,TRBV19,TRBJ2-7,TGTGCCAGTACGAGGACTCCTGGGGACGAGCAGTACTTC,CASTRTPGDEQYF
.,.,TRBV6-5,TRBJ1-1,TGTGCCAGCAGTTACACAGGGTTGAACACTGAAGCTTTCTTT,CASSYTGLNTEAFF
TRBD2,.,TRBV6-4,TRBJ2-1,TGTGACAGCAGTGACAGTAGCGGGGGGGCCAATGAGCAGTTCTTC,CDSSDSSGGANEQFF
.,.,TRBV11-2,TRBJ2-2,TGTGCCAGCAGCTTATCTGAAGGGACATCCACCGGGGAGCTGTTTTTT,CASSLSEGTSTGELFF
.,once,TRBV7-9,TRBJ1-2,TGTGCCAGCAGCTTATTGGATGGTGGCTACACCTTC,CASSLLDGGYTF
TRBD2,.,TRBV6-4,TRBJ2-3,TGTGCCAGCAGTTTGAGTAGCGGGGGAGGCACAGATACGCAGTATTTT,CASSLSSGGGTDTQYF
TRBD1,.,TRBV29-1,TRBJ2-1,TGCAGCGTTGAAGGACAGGGGGGGTACAATGAGCAGTTCTTC,CSVEGQGGYNEQFF
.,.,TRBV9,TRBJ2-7,TGTGCCAGCAGCACCCGTCTTGGCGAGCAGTACTTC,CASSTRLGEQYF
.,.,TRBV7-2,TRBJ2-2,TGTGCCAGCAGCGAACCGGGGACGGGGGAGCTGTTTTTT,CASSEPGTGELFF
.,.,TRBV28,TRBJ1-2,TGTGCCAGCAGTTTAGCGTTTGGGGGAAACTATGGCTACACCTTC,CASSLAFGGNYGYTF
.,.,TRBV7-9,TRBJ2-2,TGTGCCAGCAGCCTCCCTACTAAGGTGGCGAACACCGGGGAGCTGTTTTTT,CASSLPTKVANTGELFF
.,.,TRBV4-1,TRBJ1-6,TGCGCCAGCAGCGGTAGAAAAAATTCACCCCTCCACTTT,CASSGRKNSPLHF
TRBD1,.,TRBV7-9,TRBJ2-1,TGTGCCAGCAGCCGGGGGCAGGGGGCGGATGAGCAGTTCTTC,CASSRGQGADEQFF
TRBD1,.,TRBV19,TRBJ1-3,TGTGCCAGTCGTAGGACAGGACTCTCTGGAAACACCATATATTTT,CASRRTGLSGNTIYF
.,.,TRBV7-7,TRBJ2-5,TGTGCTAGCAGCCCCCGCGCAATCCAAGAGACCCAGTACTTC,CASSPRAIQETQYF
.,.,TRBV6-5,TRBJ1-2,TGCGCCAGCGGGGAGACAGGTCTTGGGTATGGCTACACCTTC,CASGETGLGYGYTF
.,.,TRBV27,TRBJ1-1,TGTGCCAGCAGTATACAGATGAACACTGAAGCTTTCTTT,CASSIQMNTEAFF
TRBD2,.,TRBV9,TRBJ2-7,TGTGCCAGCAGCGAGGCCTCGACTAGCACGGGCGAGCAGTACTTC,CASSEASTSTGEQYF
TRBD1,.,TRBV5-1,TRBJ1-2,TGCGCCAGCAGGCCGGGACAGGGAAATTATGGCTACACCTTC,CASRPGQGNYGYTF
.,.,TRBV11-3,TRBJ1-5,TGTGCCAGCAGCCAAGCGGGCGGGTCCCGCAATCAGCCCCAGCATTTT,CASSQAGGSRNQPQHF
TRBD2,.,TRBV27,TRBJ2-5,TGTGCCAGCAGTTTAAGGACTAGCGGGGGGGCAGAGACCCAGTACTTC,CASSLRTSGGAETQYF
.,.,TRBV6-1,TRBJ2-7,TGTGCCAGCAGCGAACACCCGGGATGGGGCTCCTACGAGCAGTACTTC,CASSEHPGWGSYEQYF
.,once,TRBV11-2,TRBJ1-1,TGTGCCAGCAGCTTAGGATTCGTTCTAGGTAATGGTAACACTGAAGCTTTCTTT,CASSLGFVLGNGNTEAFF
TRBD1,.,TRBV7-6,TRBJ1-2,TGTGCCAGCAGCCCAGGGGACAGTTACTACACCTTC,CASSPGDSYYTF
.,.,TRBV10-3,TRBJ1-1,TGTGCCATCAGTGAGTTCGTCCAGGGGACGCGTATGTTCGCTGAAGCTTTCTTT,CAISEFVQGTRMFAEAFF
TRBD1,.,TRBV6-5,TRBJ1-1,TGTGCCAGCAGTTACCAGGGGGCGGGTGAAGCTTTCTTT,CASSYQGAGEAFF
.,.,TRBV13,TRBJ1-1,TGTGCCAGCAGCTTAAGGCGGACTGAAGCTTTCTTT,CASSLRRTEAFF
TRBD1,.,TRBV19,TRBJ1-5,TGTGCCAGTAGTATCCATCGACAGGGGACGGAGCCCCAGCATTTT,CASSIHRQGTEPQHF
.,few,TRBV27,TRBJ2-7,TGTGCCAGCAGTTTAGGGGCGCCCTACGAGCAGTACTTC,CASSLGAPYEQYF
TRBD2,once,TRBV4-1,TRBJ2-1,TGCGCCAGCACCGTCGGGCCTAGCGGGCACAATGAGCAGTTCTTC,CASTVGPSGHNEQFF
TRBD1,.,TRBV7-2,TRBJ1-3,TGTGCCAGCAGCCCGACAGGGCCAGGGGACACCATATATTTT,CASSPTGPGDTIYF
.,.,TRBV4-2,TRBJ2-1,TGTGCCAGCAGACTTATCAATAAGGTCGATGAGCAGTTCTTC,CASRLINKVDEQFF
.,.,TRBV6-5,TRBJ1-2,TGTGCCAGCAGTTACACTAAATGGGGGACGGGCTATGGCTACACCTTC,CASSYTKWGTGYGYTF
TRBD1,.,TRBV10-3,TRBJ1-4,TGTGCCATCAGTGAGTCGCAGGACAGGGGGGCAACTAATGAAAAACTGTTTTTT,CAISESQDRGATNEKLFF
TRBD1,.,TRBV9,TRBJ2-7,TGTGCCAGCAGCCCCACCGGGACAGGGAAAGAGCAGTACTTC,CASSPTGTGKEQYF
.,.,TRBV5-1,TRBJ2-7,TGCGCCAGCAGCTTGGTCGTCGGGACCTACGAGCAGTACTTC,CASSLVVGTYEQYF
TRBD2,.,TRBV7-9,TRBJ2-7,TGTGCCAGCAGCCCATATTCGGGACTAGCGGTCCACGAGCAGTACTTC,CASSPYSGLAVHEQYF
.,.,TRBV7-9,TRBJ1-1,TGTGCCAGCAGCCCTACTTCCGACAGGATGAACACTGAAGCTTTCTTT,CASSPTSDRMNTEAFF
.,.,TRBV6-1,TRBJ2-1,TGTGCCAGCCAGAGTAGCTCCTACAATGAGCAGTTCTTC,CASQSSSYNEQFF
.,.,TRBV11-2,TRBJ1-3,TGTGCCAGCAGCTTAGATCCCATCTCTGGAAACACCATATATTTT,CASSLDPISGNTIYF
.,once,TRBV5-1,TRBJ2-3,TGCGCCAGCAGCTTGGCACCGGGGGATGGCGCAGATACGCAGTATTTT,CASSLAPGDGADTQYF
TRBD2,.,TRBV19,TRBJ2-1,TGTGCCAGTAGTATGGGGGTAGCGGGGGACCTCAGCTCCTACAATGAGCAGTTCTTC,CASSMGVAGDLSSYNEQFF
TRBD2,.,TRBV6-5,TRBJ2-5,TGTGCCAGCAGTTACTCGATGGACCCACTAGCGGGAACCCAGTACTTC,CASSYSMDPLAGTQYF
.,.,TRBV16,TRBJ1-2,TGTGCCAGCAGCTCAGGACAGATGACTAACTATGGCTACACCTTC,CASSSGQMTNYGYTF
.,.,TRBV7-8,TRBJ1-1,TGTGCCAGCAGCTTAATTGGTATTGGGGACACTGAAGCTTTCTTT,CASSLIGIGDTEAFF
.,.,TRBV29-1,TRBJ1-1,TGCAGCGTTGAGGCGGGGGTCCCTGAAGCTTTCTTT,CSVEAGVPEAFF
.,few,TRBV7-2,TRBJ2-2,TGTGCCAGCAGCTTAGTTTCCACCGGGGAGCTGTTTTTT,CASSLVSTGELFF
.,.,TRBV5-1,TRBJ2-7,TGCGCCAGCAGTTCTACCCGGGACGGTCCCTACGAGCAGTACTTC,CASSSTRDGPYEQYF